This T cell receptor beta chain is from a study of cytotoxic CD8 clonotypes in ibrutinib-treated CLL. Trimming at V came to 3 bases and at J to 6 bases, leaving 8 bases not matched to a gene. The length of the CDR3 is 15 residues. Germline CDR1 and CDR2: SGHRS and YFSETQ. Profiling relied on immunoSEQ multiplex PCR, and the TCRdb table lists in-frame clones only, not all of them. The sample shows about 300,000 clones, around 69% of them seen only once. The specimen comprised PBMCs, sampled at disease progression, from a patient treated with ibrutinib. The source of this sequence is a human donor with chronic lymphocytic leukemia. V is TRBV5-1 and J is TRBJ1-2; 10 bases align to TRBD1. CDR3 amino acids: CASSSGDRGTNGYTF. The DNA for the CDR3 is TGCGCCAGCAGCTCGGGGGACAGGGGTACAAATGGCTACACCTTC.